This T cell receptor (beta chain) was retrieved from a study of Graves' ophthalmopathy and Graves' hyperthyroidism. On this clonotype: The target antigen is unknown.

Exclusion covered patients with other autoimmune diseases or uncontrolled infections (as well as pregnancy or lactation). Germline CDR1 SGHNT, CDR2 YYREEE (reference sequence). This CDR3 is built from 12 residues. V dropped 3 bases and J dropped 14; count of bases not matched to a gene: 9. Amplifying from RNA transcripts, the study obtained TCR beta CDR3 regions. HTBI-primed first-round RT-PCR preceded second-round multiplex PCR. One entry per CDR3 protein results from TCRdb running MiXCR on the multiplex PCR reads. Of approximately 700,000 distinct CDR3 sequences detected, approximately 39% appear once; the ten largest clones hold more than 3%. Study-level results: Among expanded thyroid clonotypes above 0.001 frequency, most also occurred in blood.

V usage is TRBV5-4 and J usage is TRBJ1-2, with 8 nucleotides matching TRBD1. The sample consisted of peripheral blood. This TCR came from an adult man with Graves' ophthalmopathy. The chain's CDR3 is CASSSDREDRTF. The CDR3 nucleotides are TGTGCCAGCAGCTCGGACAGGGAGGATAGAACCTTC.